This TCR beta chain was obtained from a study of cytomegalovirus exposure and HLA in healthy donors. Study-wide points: The study put roughly 160 TCR beta chains on its list as cytomegalovirus-associated.

Amplification used 60 Vbeta primers and 13 Jbeta primers. TCRdb keeps only in-frame clones here, not all; method: immunoSEQ multiplex PCR. The sample totals about 190,000 clones. There are 13 residues in the CDR3. Trimming took off 8 bases at V and 0 bases at J, with 10 bases between the two ends. Germline CDR1 and CDR2: WNHNN and SYGVQD (reference sequence). Notes on this clone: Its antigen is not known. The sample contains more than one DNA sequence encoding this CDR3.

This receptor was identified in a woman under 40 in good health and CMV-seropositive. The chain recombines TRBV10-1 with TRBJ1-1; perhaps TRBD1 as D (6 bases). Material: PBMCs. Here the CDR3 DNA reads TGCGCCAGCCGGGGACACTTGAACACTGAAGCTTTCTTT. Protein: CASRGHLNTEAFF.